Relative to its sample, the clone carrying this T cell receptor (beta chain) is medium-sized (0.01 to 0.1%). Antigen specificity is unknown. The V gene end was trimmed by 0 bases and the J gene end by 9 bases; junction bases not matched to a gene: 11. Germline V gene lookup returns CDR1 SGDLS and CDR2 YYNGEE. The CDR3 loop spans 16 amino acids. This sample was taken from a study of cytotoxic CD8 clonotypes in ibrutinib-treated CLL. Study-wide context: Overall, some 25 responses were partial and 2 complete; following median 68 months, roughly 14 patients stayed remitted and roughly twelve progressed. It was after a median 12 months of treatment, range 6 to 36, that response samples were taken. Whole-study results and caveats: An increase in clonality occurred at ibrutinib response, followed by a return toward baseline at progression.

The assay was immunoSEQ multiplex PCR, and TCRdb's table has in-frame clones only and misses some. The sample consists of about 50,000 clones, roughly 85% of them appearing once. This clonotype originated in a human donor with chronic lymphocytic leukemia. The chain has TRBV9 and TRBJ2-1, with 8 bases aligning to TRBD2. Material: PBMCs, obtained after 24 months of ibrutinib treatment. DNA for the CDR3: TGTGCCAGCAGCGTAGCCAGCGGGAGCGATGGTGGTGAGCAGTTCTTC. It translates to CASSVASGSDGGEQFF.